This T cell receptor (beta chain) stems from a study of blood T cell repertoires in COVID-19. TCRdb's table, derived via immunoSEQ multiplex PCR, lists solely in-frame clones and lacks some. The data contain 270,000 or so clones, approximately 85% of them singletons. In terms of age and location, participants ranged from roughly 18 to 100 years and lived in under 30 US areas. Which cohort a participant joined came from the clinical history participants gave. CDR1 is LNHDA, CDR2 SQIVND, per germline (reference sequence). V trimming: 6 bases; J trimming: 6 bases; junction bases outside the gene matches: 10. The CDR3 has 14 residues.

The receptor comes from a woman in her forties or fifties who had been exposed to COVID-19. The chain employs TRBV19 and TRBJ2-7, with 8 bases lining up with TRBD1. Sequencing was carried out using PBMCs or T cells enriched from blood (not recorded which). The CDR3 DNA reads as TGTGCCAGTAGCCCAGGGGGCTCCATGGCCGAGCAGTACTTC. Amino acids: CASSPGGSMAEQYF.